Shown below are 14 T cell receptor beta chains from a single sample sequenced in a study of beta chain features in type 1 diabetes. Findings of the study overall: Type 1 diabetes patients had TCRB CDR3s that were shorter (moderately but significantly so) in all four CD4+ subsets.

These TCRs' antigens remain unknown. Of the isolated RNA, all was reverse transcribed, and so the sequenced material was expressed TCRB transcripts. The assay was immunoSEQ multiplex PCR, and TCRdb's table has in-frame clones only and misses some. The repertoire holds over 150,000 clones, with approximately 10% as singletons. Sequencing used central memory CD4+ T cells from blood. The receptor source for this set is a man aged 30 to 45 with type 1 diabetes.

The chain uses TRBV4-3 and TRBJ2-1, with 7 bases aligning to TRBD2. Trimming took 2 bases from V and 9 from J; bases not matched to a gene: 7. The CDR3 totals 14 residues. Germline assignment: CDR1 LGHNA and CDR2 YSLEER. For the CDR3, the DNA is TGCGCCAGCAGCCAATATGTCGCGGGAGCTGAGCAGTTCTTC. Translated: CASSQYVAGAEQFF.

V is TRBV28 and J is TRBJ2-5; TRBD1 aligns across 8 bases. Germline CDR1 reads MDHEN; CDR2 reads SYDVKM. V gave up 6 bases and J gave up 5 bases; unmatched junction bases: 2. The CDR3 contains 12 residues. CDR3 sequence (DNA): TGTGCCAGCAGCAGGGGGCATGAGACCCAGTACTTC. The encoded protein is CASSRGHETQYF.

This chain joins TRBV28 and TRBJ2-1, with TRBD2 matching over 7 bases. Trimming at V came to 6 bases and at J to 8 bases, leaving 4 bases not matched to a gene. CDR1 is MDHEN, CDR2 SYDVKM, per germline. This CDR3 contains 12 residues. This chain's CDR3 is CASSRGVDEQFF. The CDR3 region has the DNA TGTGCCAGCAGCCGGGGGGTCGATGAGCAGTTCTTC.

This clone occurred a few times. The chain has TRBV9 and TRBJ2-3; D may be TRBD2 (6 bases). CDR3 size: 13 residues. Germline V lookup: CDR1 SGDLS, CDR2 YYNGEE. The V end was cut by 0 bases, the J end by 9 bases, with 11 bases between. The CDR3 DNA reads TGTGCCAGCAGCGTAGGACTAGATGAAACGCAGTATTTT. This translates into CASSVGLDETQYF.

This clone was recorded a few times. The rearrangement uses TRBV14 and TRBJ2-5; the D is unclear. Per germline, CDR1 SGHDN and CDR2 FVKESK. V was pared by 4 bases and J by 4 bases, with 13 bases between. The CDR3 loop spans 14 amino acids. The CDR3 region has the DNA TGTGCCAGCAGCCTACAGCCTACAGCAGAGACCCAGTACTTC. Translating gives CASSLQPTAETQYF.

V and J are TRBV18 and TRBJ2-1; TRBD1 agrees at 8 bases. This CDR3 contains 14 residues. Germline CDR1 is KGHSH and CDR2 is LQKENI. The V gene end was trimmed by 1 base and the J gene end by 8 bases; junction bases not matched to a gene: 4. DNA of the CDR3: TGTGCCAGCTCACCACAACAGGGGGGCGATGAGCAGTTCTTC. Protein: CASSPQQGGDEQFF.

As for this clone: Compared with germline, one end of the junction differs, possibly owing to a read error. The chain has TRBV4-3 and TRBJ2-1; D call uncertain. CDR3 size: 13 residues. CDR1 is LGHNA, CDR2 YSLEER, per germline. CDR3 residues: CASSQEAVYEQLF. The CDR3 nucleotides are TGCGCCAGCAGCCAAGAGGCGGTCTATGAGCAGCTCTTC.

This clone was detected only a few times. This sequence joins TRBV7-2 and TRBJ2-1; no firm D call. V was clipped by 4 bases and J by 10 bases, with 11 bases between them. The CDR3 has 12 residues. In germline, CDR1 is SGHTA, CDR2 FQGNSA. CDR3 residues: CASSSDFNEQFF. Written as DNA, the CDR3 is TGTGCCAGCAGCTCCGACTTTAACGAGCAGTTCTTC.

This clone showed up just a few times. The chain joins TRBV10-3 to TRBJ2-1, with 11 bases that match TRBD2. CDR1 and CDR2 (germline): ENHRY, SYGVKD. V lost 3 bases and J lost 4; bases outside the gene matches: 8. This CDR3 spans 17 amino acids. The CDR3 spells CAISDVSGRARYNEQFF. CDR3 nucleotide sequence: TGTGCCATCAGTGATGTTAGCGGGAGGGCCCGTTACAATGAGCAGTTCTTC.

The chain joins TRBV2 to TRBJ2-1, with D perhaps given as TRBD1 or TRBD2 (9 bases each). The CDR3 is made up of 20 amino acids. Trimming left V 6 bases short and J 8 bases short, with 35 bases between. Germline V gene lookup returns CDR1 SNHLY and CDR2 FYNNEI. The CDR3 loop is CASRGTGGIAGVSMRDEQFF. Written as DNA, the CDR3 is TGTGCCAGCAGGGGTACAGGGGGCATAGCGGGAGTCAGTATGAGAGATGAGCAGTTCTTC.

A few counts support this clone. The chain's CDR3 is CAISRLAGEYEQYF. The DNA of the CDR3 is TGTGCCATCAGTAGACTAGCGGGAGAGTACGAGCAGTACTTC. The chain has TRBV10-3 and TRBJ2-7, with TRBD2 matching 12 bases. CDR3 size: 14 residues. Germline CDR1 ENHRY, CDR2 SYGVKD. V was pared by 5 bases and J by 4 bases, with 3 bases of the junction left unmatched.

This clone appeared a few times. The V call is TRBV30, the J call TRBJ2-1; perhaps TRBD2 as D (5 bases). V was cut by 4 bases and J by 8 bases, with 21 bases left in between. The CDR3 length is 15 residues. Germline V gene data show CDR1 as GTSNPN and CDR2 as SVGIG (reference sequence). The DNA for the CDR3 is TGTGCCTGGACCGCTCACCCGGCGGAGGTCCATGAGCAGTTCTTC. This translates into CAWTAHPAEVHEQFF.

This clone has only a few counts. The chain is built from TRBV11-3 and TRBJ2-3; maybe TRBD2 (5 bases). This CDR3 contains 15 residues. Trimming removed 1 base at V and 1 base at J, with 9 bases between. The germline gives CDR1 SGHNT, CDR2 YENEEA. The CDR3 region has the DNA TGTGCCAGCAGCTTAGGTGGGAGAGGCACAGATACGCAGTATTTT. Its translation is CASSLGGRGTDTQYF.

The gene calls are TRBV5-5 and TRBJ1-2; D might be TRBD1 (5 bases). Germline V gene sequence: CDR1 SGHKS, CDR2 YYEKEE (reference sequence). Trimming stripped 1 base from V and 5 bases from J, with 15 bases between. The CDR3 length is 15 residues. CDR3 coding DNA: TGTGCCAGCAGCTTGACGGGCGGGGCTCAGTATGGCTACACCTTC. This encodes CASSLTGGAQYGYTF.